Listed here are 10 T cell receptor beta chains from one sample, sequenced in a study of molecular identifiers for immune sequencing clone quantification. One entry per CDR3 protein, called by TCRdb with MiXCR from the PCR reads. The table shows hundreds of thousands of distinct CDR3 sequences, with 15% to 20% occurring only once. The sample was naive CD8+ T cells from blood, with Jurkat cell RNA spiked in. Subset described: FACS-sorted CD8+CD4-CCR7+CD45RA+ naive T cells. These TCRs come from a human donor in good health. Some libraries in this study had Jurkat cell RNA spiked in.

Of note for this clonotype: A much larger clone sits a single nucleotide away, making a read error possible. V and J are TRBV12-3 or TRBV12-4 and TRBJ2-3; the D gene is possibly TRBD2 (6 bases). This CDR3 has 15 amino acids. Trimming shortened V by 6 bases and J by 5 bases, and 18 bases separated the two germline ends. CDR3 sequence reads: CASRPGRGSQDTQYF. CDR3 nucleotides: TGTGCCAGCAGGCCGGGACGGGGGTCACAAGATACGCAGTATTTT.

This clonotype was detected ten times or more. V gene TRBV6-5 combines with J gene TRBJ1-1; D gene ambiguous. Germline CDR1 and CDR2: MNHEY and SVGAGI. Trimming cost V 0 bases and J 5 bases, with 7 bases left between them. The CDR3 covers 13 residues. The CDR3 DNA is TGTGCCAGCAGTTACTCTGTGGGGACTGAAGCTTTCTTT. It translates to CASSYSVGTEAFF.

This clonotype has a handful of counts. This rearrangement joins TRBV29-1 to TRBJ2-7; unclear D gene. Germline V CDR1 and CDR2: SQVTM, ANQGSEA. There are 13 residues in the CDR3. With 7 bases removed from V and 1 base from J, the gap between germline ends came to 14 bases. The CDR3 DNA reads TGCAGCGCCACTGAGGACGGTTCCTACGAGCAGTACTTC. Translated, it gives CSATEDGSYEQYF.

In this sample, this clonotype turned up a few times. J is TRBJ1-4 and V is TRBV9; D possibly corresponds to TRBD1 (6 bases). The CDR3 has 15 amino acids. V lost 3 bases and J lost 4, with 13 bases in between. CDR1 and CDR2 from the germline V gene are SGDLS and YYNGEE. Here the CDR3 reads CASSEGGASNEKLFF. Written as DNA, the CDR3 is TGTGCCAGCAGCGAGGGGGGGGCGAGTAATGAAAAACTGTTTTTT.

This chain joins TRBV14 and TRBJ1-2, with D hard to call. The CDR3 length is 16 residues. Trimming removed 4 bases at V and 9 bases at J, with 24 bases between. From germline, CDR1 is SGHDN and CDR2 FVKESK. The CDR3 loop reads CASSPRHVNIERSYTF. The CDR3 DNA follows: TGTGCCAGCAGCCCGCGGCACGTAAATATAGAGAGGAGCTACACCTTC. Full variable domain (missing parts from reference TRBV14 and TRBJ1-2): EAGVTQFPSHSVIEKGQTVTLRCDPISGHDNLYWYRRVMGKEIKFLLHFVKESKQDESGMPNNRFLAERTGGTYSTLKVQPAELEDSGVYFCASSPRHVNIERSYTFGSGTRLTVV.

In this sample, this clonotype turned up many times. The genes are TRBV28 and TRBJ2-3, with D possibly matching TRBD1 (5 bases). The CDR3 sequence is 17 residues long. CDR1 is MDHEN, CDR2 SYDVKM, per germline. The V end lost 3 bases, the J end lost 0 bases, and 16 bases lay between the germline ends. CDR3 region: CASSLMGQAVSTDTQYF. CDR3 sequence (DNA): TGTGCCAGCAGTTTGATGGGGCAGGCAGTAAGCACAGATACGCAGTATTTT. The full variable domain, its missing parts supplied by reference TRBV28 and TRBJ2-3, is DVKVTQSSRYLVKRTGEKVFLECVQDMDHENMFWYRQDPGLGLRLIYFSYDVKMKEKGDIPEGYSVSREKKERFSLILESASTNQTSMYLCASSLMGQAVSTDTQYFGPGTRLTVL.

This clonotype came up a few times. The rearrangement links TRBV7-6 to TRBJ2-7, with D perhaps matching TRBD1 or TRBD2 (7 bases each). There are 17 residues in the CDR3. CDR1 is SGHVS, CDR2 FNYEAQ, per germline. Trimming cost V 5 bases and J 4 bases, with 24 bases left between them. The CDR3 sequence is CASSPTGGQPGSYEQYF. In DNA, the CDR3 is TGTGCCAGCAGCCCCACGGGGGGACAGCCTGGGTCATACGAGCAGTACTTC. Based on the CDR3 plus reference TRBV7-6 and TRBJ2-7, the full variable domain is GAGVSQSPRYKVTKRGQDVALRCDPISGHVSLYWYRQALGQGPEFLTYFNYEAQQDKSGLPNDRFSAERPEGSISTLTIQRTEQRDSAMYRCASSPTGGQPGSYEQYFGPGTRLTVT.

V usage is TRBV7-9 and J usage is TRBJ2-2; D is undetermined. The CDR3 consists of 14 residues. Germline V lookup: CDR1 SEHNR, CDR2 FQNEAQ (reference sequence). The V gene lost 1 base and the J gene lost 4 bases, with 7 bases spanning the gap. In DNA form, the CDR3 reads TGTGCCAGCAGCTTAGTGATGGCCACCGGGGAGCTGTTTTTT. It is translated as CASSLVMATGELFF.

The table lists this clonotype with a few counts. The chain employs TRBV19 and TRBJ2-7; 8 nucleotides align to TRBD1. Germline lookup yields CDR1 LNHDA and CDR2 SQIVND (reference sequence). The CDR3 has 15 amino acids. Trimming removed 5 bases from V and 0 bases from J; junction bases left unmatched: 6. The CDR3 here is CASSAGQGISYEQYF. The DNA of the CDR3 is TGTGCCAGTAGTGCCGGACAGGGAATCTCCTACGAGCAGTACTTC.

This clonotype was seen repeatedly, ten times or more. This chain uses TRBV24-1 with TRBJ2-6; a weak D match, TRBD1 (6 bases). Trimming took 5 bases from V and 2 from J, leaving 6 bases between them. The CDR3 is 14 residues long. CDR1 KGHDR and CDR2 SFDVKD come from the germline V gene. CDR3: CATSAGAGANVLTF. CDR3 coding DNA: TGTGCCACCAGTGCAGGGGCTGGGGCCAACGTCCTGACTTTC.